The rows below give T cell receptor beta chains drawn from one sample of a study of blood T cell repertoires in COVID-19. TCRdb's table, derived via immunoSEQ multiplex PCR, lists solely in-frame clones and lacks some. The table records some 56,000 clones, over 75% of them present only once. Sequenced input: peripheral blood. The receptors were sampled from a man in his 60s with acute or convalescent COVID-19. CDR3s include the opening cysteine and the closing phenylalanine or tryptophan. D genes are given only for firm matches. Size is omitted from some rows. Given values are once, few, many or a class for expanded clones.

CDR3 DNA,CDR3 protein,D gene,J gene,clone size,V gene
TGTGCCAGCAGCTCCTTTGTAAGCGGGGGGGCAGATACGCAGTATTTT,CASSSFVSGGADTQYF,TRBD2,TRBJ2-3,-,TRBV7-9
TGTGCCAGCAGCGGGGGGGCGAACGAAAAACTGTTTTTT,CASSGGANEKLFF,-,TRBJ1-4,-,TRBV7-9
TGTGCCAGCAGCGTAGTAGCAGATACGCAGTATTTT,CASSVVADTQYF,-,TRBJ2-3,once,TRBV9
TGCGCCAGCAGTCGTAAGACTAGCGGGGAGACCCAGTACTTC,CASSRKTSGETQYF,TRBD2,TRBJ2-5,-,TRBV5-1
TGTGCCAGCAGCATTGTAGAGGGACAGGGAGGAGCGAGTGGCTACACCTTC,CASSIVEGQGGASGYTF,-,TRBJ1-2,few,TRBV21-1
TGTGCCAGCAGCCCTTACTCCGCAACTAATGAAAAACTGTTTTTT,CASSPYSATNEKLFF,-,TRBJ1-4,-,TRBV3-1/TRBV3-2
TGTGCCAGCAGTCCCGGACTAGCGGGGGGATACGAGCAGTACTTC,CASSPGLAGGYEQYF,TRBD2,TRBJ2-7,-,TRBV27
TGTGCCAGCAGCGCCAGGGACTTAGCTAACTATGGCTACACCTTC,CASSARDLANYGYTF,-,TRBJ1-2,-,TRBV7-9
TGTGCCAGCAGCCAAGCCTTTCAGGGGAACACTGAAGCTTTCTTT,CASSQAFQGNTEAFF,-,TRBJ1-1,few,TRBV4-2
TGTGCCAGCAGCTTAGCGGGCAGGGGTTTATCAGAGACCCAGTACTTC,CASSLAGRGLSETQYF,-,TRBJ2-5,-,TRBV7-2
TGCGCCAGCAGCCAGGTTAGGACAGGCTTAAACTATGGCTACACCTTC,CASSQVRTGLNYGYTF,TRBD1,TRBJ1-2,-,TRBV4-1
TGCGCCAGCAGTCCGGACAGAAATTCACCCCTCCACTTT,CASSPDRNSPLHF,-,TRBJ1-6,few,TRBV23-1
TGTGCCAGCACCCGCGGGACGGGCACTGAAGCTTTCTTT,CASTRGTGTEAFF,-,TRBJ1-1,-,TRBV6-6
TGTGCCAGCAGGGACATTCAGAATAATTCACCCCTCCACTTT,CASRDIQNNSPLHF,-,TRBJ1-6,-,TRBV6-6
TGTGCCAGCTCACCGTCCCAAAACTATGGCTACACCTTC,CASSPSQNYGYTF,-,TRBJ1-2,-,TRBV18
TGTGCCAGCAGCCAGGAGTGGACAGGGTACGATGGCTACACCTTC,CASSQEWTGYDGYTF,TRBD1,TRBJ1-2,-,TRBV3-1/TRBV3-2
TGTGCCAGCAGCTTCGGACATCTCGGAGGCTACACCTTC,CASSFGHLGGYTF,-,TRBJ1-2,-,TRBV7-8
TGTGCCAGCAGCTTCCGCCAGGGGGTTCAGCCCCAGCATTTT,CASSFRQGVQPQHF,TRBD1,TRBJ1-5,few,TRBV13
TGTGCCTGGAGTGTACAGGGAACAGATCAGCCCCAGCATTTT,CAWSVQGTDQPQHF,-,TRBJ1-5,-,TRBV30
TGTGCCAGCAGCTTTGAGAGTCAGCCCCAGCATTTT,CASSFESQPQHF,-,TRBJ1-5,-,TRBV7-9
TGTGCCAGCAGCCCGGTTCAGAACGAGCCGCGGCAAGAGACCCAGTACTTC,CASSPVQNEPRQETQYF,-,TRBJ2-5,-,TRBV3-1/TRBV3-2
TGCGCCAGCAGTGAGCTGGACAGTAACTCCTATGGCTACACCTTC,CASSELDSNSYGYTF,-,TRBJ1-2,many,TRBV10-2
TGCGCCAGCAGCCAAGACTTCCTAGAAGGACAGGGGGCCAGGGGCTATGGCTACACCTTC,CASSQDFLEGQGARGYGYTF,TRBD1,TRBJ1-2,-,TRBV4-1
TGTGCCAGCAGGATAGACAGGGCGGCAGATACGCAGTATTTT,CASRIDRAADTQYF,TRBD1,TRBJ2-3,once,TRBV6-5
TGTGCCAGCAGCTTGGGTCGAGAATTCTATCAGCCCCAGCATTTT,CASSLGREFYQPQHF,-,TRBJ1-5,-,TRBV5-6
TGTGCCAGCAGTTCGGGACAGGGATCATCACCCCTCCACTTT,CASSSGQGSSPLHF,TRBD1,TRBJ1-6,-,TRBV6-6
TGCGCCAGCAGTACGAACGCGGGAAACACCATATATTTT,CASSTNAGNTIYF,-,TRBJ1-3,-,TRBV5-1
TGTGCCAGCATCGACAGGGCCGGCAGCACTGAAGCTTTCTTT,CASIDRAGSTEAFF,TRBD1,TRBJ1-1,-,TRBV5-4
TGCGCCAGCAGGCTGGCGGGGGGGCAGAGTAGTACAGATACGCAGTATTTT,CASRLAGGQSSTDTQYF,TRBD2,TRBJ2-3,-,TRBV4-1
TGTGCCAGCAGCCGCACCGCAGGGACTGGGCCTGGAAACACCATATATTTT,CASSRTAGTGPGNTIYF,-,TRBJ1-3,-,TRBV11-2
TGTGCCATCAGGGGACAGCCCGGCGAGCAGTACTTC,CAIRGQPGEQYF,TRBD1,TRBJ2-7,-,TRBV10-3
TGTGCCAGTACCCCACTTAGCGGCTGGGGAACCGGGGAGCTGTTTTTT,CASTPLSGWGTGELFF,-,TRBJ2-2,-,TRBV19
TGTGCCAGCAGTGACTCCGGGGGGGGCCCCGGGGAGCTGTTTTTT,CASSDSGGGPGELFF,TRBD2,TRBJ2-2,-,TRBV6-4
TGTGCCAGTACCTCCCGCGGTCGAGAAAAACTGTTTTTT,CASTSRGREKLFF,-,TRBJ1-4,-,TRBV19
TGTGCCAGCCTCAAAGGGGGGGGCACAGATACGCAGTATTTT,CASLKGGGTDTQYF,-,TRBJ2-3,-,TRBV3-1/TRBV3-2
TGTGCCAGCAGTGGACAGCCCCCCCAAACTGAAGCTTTCTTT,CASSGQPPQTEAFF,-,TRBJ1-1,-,TRBV7-9
TGTGCCAGCAGCCAAGCCGACAGGGGTCCGGGCTACACCTTC,CASSQADRGPGYTF,TRBD1,TRBJ1-2,few,TRBV3-1/TRBV3-2
TGCAGCGTGCTAGCGGGAGTTTACAATGAGCAGTTCTTC,CSVLAGVYNEQFF,TRBD2,TRBJ2-1,-,TRBV29-1
TGTGCCAGCAGCTTAGCACAGGTGGCAGTCAATCAGCCCCAGCATTTT,CASSLAQVAVNQPQHF,-,TRBJ1-5,-,TRBV7-8
TGTGCCAGCAGCGCGGTAGGGCGGGCATATGGCTACACCTTC,CASSAVGRAYGYTF,-,TRBJ1-2,-,TRBV6-5
TGCGCCAGCAGCGCTTTAACAGGGGACGGTGGCTACACCTTC,CASSALTGDGGYTF,TRBD1,TRBJ1-2,once,TRBV5-1
TGTGCCAGCATTCCTACCACGTGGCGCGGGGGTGAAAAACTGTTTTTT,CASIPTTWRGGEKLFF,-,TRBJ1-4,-,TRBV6-6
TGTGCCACCAGCGGACAGTACTACGAGCAGTACTTC,CATSGQYYEQYF,-,TRBJ2-7,-,TRBV15
TGTGCCAGCAGACCCGGGACAGAGTATAATTCACCCCTCCACTTT,CASRPGTEYNSPLHF,TRBD1,TRBJ1-6,-,TRBV7-2